Listed below are T cell receptor beta chains from one sample, sequenced in a study of T cells in Graves' hyperthyroidism and ophthalmopathy. Each CDR3 protein gets one entry after TCRdb re-called the multiplex PCR reads with MiXCR. The sample consists of 400,000 to 550,000 distinct CDR3 sequences, over 13% of them appearing once. The sequenced sample consisted of blood. The source is a young woman with Graves' hyperthyroidism. CDR3s include the opening cysteine and the closing phenylalanine or tryptophan. A D gene is named only where the DNA matches it firmly. The listing skips clone size in some rows; elsewhere it reads once, few, many or a size class.

J	size	V	D	DNA	CDR3
TRBJ2-1	once	TRBV7-2	TRBD2	TGTGCAACGAAGGCCGGACTAGCGGGAGGGTACAATGAGCAGTTCTTC	CATKAGLAGGYNEQFF
TRBJ1-2	many	TRBV2	NA	TGTGCCAGCAGTGTTCCCAGGGTCAACTATGGCTACACCTTC	CASSVPRVNYGYTF
TRBJ1-2	few	TRBV10-3	NA	TGTGCCATCAGGACAGCCTATGGCTACACCTTC	CAIRTAYGYTF
TRBJ1-2	many	TRBV11-3	TRBD1	TGTGCCAGCAGCTTAAACGGACAGGGACACTATGGCTACACCTTC	CASSLNGQGHYGYTF
TRBJ1-5	few	TRBV27	NA	TGTGCCAGCAGCGAACAGATGGGAGGACAGCCCCAGCATTTT	CASSEQMGGQPQHF
TRBJ2-2	few	TRBV19	NA	TGTGCCAGTAGTATGGGGGGCGAGTACCCCGGGGAGCTGTTTTTT	CASSMGGEYPGELFF
TRBJ2-3	many	TRBV7-7	TRBD2	TGTGCTAGCAGCCGATCTCTAGCGGGAGGTCCAGATACGCAGTATTTT	CASSRSLAGGPDTQYF
TRBJ2-7	NA	TRBV5-1	TRBD1	TGCGCCAGCACCCCCCTAGGGACAGGGTTCTACGAGCAGTACTTC	CASTPLGTGFYEQYF
TRBJ1-4	many	TRBV20-1	NA	TGCAGTGCTAGAGATTTCAAGGCAGAGAATGAAAAACTGTTTTTT	CSARDFKAENEKLFF
TRBJ2-2	many	TRBV12-3/TRBV12-4	TRBD1	TGTGCCAGCAGTCACCGGGACAGGGTTACCGGGGAGCTGTTTTTT	CASSHRDRVTGELFF
TRBJ2-5	many	TRBV6-5	NA	TGTGCCAGCAGTTACTCTCCAGGACAAGGAGGGACCCAGTACTTC	CASSYSPGQGGTQYF
TRBJ1-1	few	TRBV18	NA	TGTGCCAGCTCAACTCCCCGTACAGGCAACACTGAAGCTTTCTTT	CASSTPRTGNTEAFF
TRBJ2-1	many	TRBV7-8	TRBD2	TGTGCCAGCAGCTTAGGCCCAGCGGGAGGTAACAATGAGCAGTTCTTC	CASSLGPAGGNNEQFF
TRBJ1-2	many	TRBV19	TRBD1	TGTGCCAGTAGTATGGCGGGAGACAGGGGTTGGTCTGGCTACACCTTC	CASSMAGDRGWSGYTF
TRBJ2-7	NA	TRBV2	TRBD2	TGTGCCAGCAGTGCCGGGAGGGCCTACGAGCAGTACTTC	CASSAGRAYEQYF
TRBJ1-1	many	TRBV7-2	NA	TGTGCCAGCAGCTTAGGGGGGGCCAGGGGCACTGAAGCTTTCTTT	CASSLGGARGTEAFF
TRBJ2-7	NA	TRBV27	NA	TGTGCCAGCAGTTTAGGAGAACCCTACGAGCAGTACTTC	CASSLGEPYEQYF
TRBJ2-7	many	TRBV19	NA	TGTGCCAGTAGCCCGGCAGCGAACGATTACGAGCAGTACTTC	CASSPAANDYEQYF
TRBJ2-1	NA	TRBV28	NA	TGTGCCAGCAGTTCACCGGGACTTAGCTCCTACAATGAGCAGTTCTTC	CASSSPGLSSYNEQFF
TRBJ2-1	many	TRBV12-3/TRBV12-4	NA	TGTGCCAGCAGTTTGGTTACAATTTACAATGAGCAGTTCTTC	CASSLVTIYNEQFF
TRBJ2-1	NA	TRBV20-1	NA	TGCAGTGCTAGAGGTTTGGTGGGCCTCTCCTACAATGAGCAGTTCTTC	CSARGLVGLSYNEQFF
TRBJ2-1	few	TRBV5-1	TRBD2	TGCGCCAGCGGGACTAGCGGGATTTTTAATGAGCAGTTCTTC	CASGTSGIFNEQFF
TRBJ2-1	many	TRBV6-2/TRBV6-3	TRBD1	TGTGCCAGCAGTTTGGACAGGCCAATCTACAATGAGCAGTTCTTC	CASSLDRPIYNEQFF
TRBJ1-3	many	TRBV12-3/TRBV12-4	NA	TGTGCCAGCAGTTTAGTCCATGGAAACACCATATATTTT	CASSLVHGNTIYF
TRBJ1-2	many	TRBV6-1	NA	TGTGCCAGCGACAGATTCCCGGGCCCCCCGGTCGATGGCTACACCTTC	CASDRFPGPPVDGYTF
TRBJ2-5	many	TRBV24-1	NA	TGTGCCACCAGTCAATTGGAGACCCAGTACTTC	CATSQLETQYF